This TCR beta chain came from a study of shared clonotypes between healthy human individuals. Study-level results: Researchers found naive subsets generally carried larger estimated richness than memory subsets. It was only blood that was sampled, and tissue repertoires likely differ.

Several immunoSEQ plates held equal portions of the genomic DNA taken from each subset. The repertoire was sequenced with immunoSEQ multiplex PCR; TCRdb's copy has only in-frame clones and lacks some. The sample includes fewer than 850,000 clones, around 96% seen only once; the top ten take about 0.25%. Germline trimming cut 1 base from V and 3 bases from J; bases unmatched to any gene: 1. Germline V lookup: CDR1 SGHVS, CDR2 FQNEAQ. This CDR3 is built from 15 residues. CD45RO-negative, CCR7-selected cells formed the naive CD8 fraction, which excluded terminally differentiated effector memory CD45RA+ cells. A word on this clone: Its antigen is still unknown.

This TCR was recovered from a man under 40 in good health. The specimen sequenced was naive CD8+ T cells sorted from blood. The rearrangement links TRBV7-8 to TRBJ2-1, with 9 bases that match TRBD2. CDR3 in DNA: TGTGCCAGCAGCTTAGGACTAGCGGTCTACAATGAGCAGTTCTTC. Its translation: CASSLGLAVYNEQFF.